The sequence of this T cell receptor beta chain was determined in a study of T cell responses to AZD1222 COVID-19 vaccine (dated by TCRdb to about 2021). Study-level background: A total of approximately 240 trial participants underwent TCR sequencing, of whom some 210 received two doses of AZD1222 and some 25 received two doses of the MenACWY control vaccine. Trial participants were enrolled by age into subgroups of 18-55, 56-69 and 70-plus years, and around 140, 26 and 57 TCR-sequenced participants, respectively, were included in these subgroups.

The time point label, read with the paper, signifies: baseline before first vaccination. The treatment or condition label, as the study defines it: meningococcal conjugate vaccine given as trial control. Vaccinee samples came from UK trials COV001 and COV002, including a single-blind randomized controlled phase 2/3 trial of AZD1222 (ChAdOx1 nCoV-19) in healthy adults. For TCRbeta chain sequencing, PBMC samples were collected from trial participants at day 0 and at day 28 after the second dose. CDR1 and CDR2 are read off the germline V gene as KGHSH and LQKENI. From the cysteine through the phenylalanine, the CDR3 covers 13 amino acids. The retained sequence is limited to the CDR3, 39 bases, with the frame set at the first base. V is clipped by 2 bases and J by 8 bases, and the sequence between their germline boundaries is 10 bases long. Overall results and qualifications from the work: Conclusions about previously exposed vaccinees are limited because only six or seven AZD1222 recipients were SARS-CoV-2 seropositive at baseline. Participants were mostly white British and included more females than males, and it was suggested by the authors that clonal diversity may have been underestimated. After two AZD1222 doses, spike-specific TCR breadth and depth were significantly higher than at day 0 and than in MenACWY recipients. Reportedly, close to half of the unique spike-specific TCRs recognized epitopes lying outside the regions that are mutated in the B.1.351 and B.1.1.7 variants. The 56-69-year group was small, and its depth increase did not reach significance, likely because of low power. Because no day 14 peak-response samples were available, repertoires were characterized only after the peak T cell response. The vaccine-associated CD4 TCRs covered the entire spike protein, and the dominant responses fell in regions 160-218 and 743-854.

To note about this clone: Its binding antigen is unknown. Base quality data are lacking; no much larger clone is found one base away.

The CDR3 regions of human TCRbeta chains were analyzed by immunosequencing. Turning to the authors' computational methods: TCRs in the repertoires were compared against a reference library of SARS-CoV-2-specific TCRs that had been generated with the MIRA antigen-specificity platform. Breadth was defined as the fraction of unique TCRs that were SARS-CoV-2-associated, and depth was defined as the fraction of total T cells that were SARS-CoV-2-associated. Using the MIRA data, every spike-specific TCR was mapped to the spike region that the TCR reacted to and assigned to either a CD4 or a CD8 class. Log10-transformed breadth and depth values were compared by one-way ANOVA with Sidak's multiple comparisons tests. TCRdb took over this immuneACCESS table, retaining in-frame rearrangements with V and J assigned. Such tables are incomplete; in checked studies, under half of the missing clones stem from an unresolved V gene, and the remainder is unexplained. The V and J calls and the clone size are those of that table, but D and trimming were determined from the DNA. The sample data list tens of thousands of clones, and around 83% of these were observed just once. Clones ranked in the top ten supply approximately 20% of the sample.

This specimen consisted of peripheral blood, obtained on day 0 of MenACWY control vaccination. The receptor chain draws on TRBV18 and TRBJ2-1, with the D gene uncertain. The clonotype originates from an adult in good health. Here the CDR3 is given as CASSPGVSDEQFF. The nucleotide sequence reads TGTGCCAGCTCACCAGGGGTATCGGATGAGCAGTTCTTC.